The clone carrying this TCR beta chain was seen once. This CDR3 contains 16 residues. The germline V gene encodes CDR1 SGDLS and CDR2 YYNGEE. V gave up 3 bases and J gave up 0 bases; unmatched junction bases: 7. Original processing methods: Reference gene primer amplification gave estimated nucleated cell counts. Assay: immunoSEQ multiplex PCR; the TCRdb copy retains only in-frame clones and omits some. Clonal size and the V and J genes are those of that table, whereas D and trimming came from the DNA. The table lists 70,000 to 85,000 clones, roughly 90% of them singletons, with about 9.8% in the top ten. The sample originates from a study of blood T cell repertoires in COVID-19. Study-wide background: The origin of the acute and convalescent COVID-19 samples was the United States, Italy and Spain. PBMCs, B-cell-depleted T cells, or T cells were the source of the cDNA or gDNA that made up the material.

The chain is built from TRBV9 and TRBJ2-3, with 7 bases lining up with TRBD2. The sample consisted of peripheral blood. This TCR came from a human donor in a cohort sampled during active COVID-19. CDR3 protein: CASSGLLAFSTDTQYF. Written as DNA, the CDR3 is TGTGCCAGCAGCGGACTACTAGCGTTCAGCACAGATACGCAGTATTTT.